These 9 T cell receptor beta chains originate from one sample sequenced in a study of cytomegalovirus exposure and HLA in healthy donors. Amplification used 60 Vbeta primers and 13 Jbeta primers. Libraries were prepared by immunoSEQ multiplex PCR; TCRdb keeps only in-frame clonotypes and omits some of them. The sample is made up of approximately 110,000 clones, and the top ten hold 1% of it. Material for sequencing was PBMCs. These receptors were collected from a man between 18 and 29 years old in good health and CMV-seronegative.

The chain carries TRBV12-5 and TRBJ1-3; D is ambiguous. CDR3 size: 13 residues. V was shortened by 4 bases and J by 0 bases, with 4 bases between the two germline ends. Germline values: CDR1 LGHNT, CDR2 FRNRAP. The CDR3 loop is CASGSGSGNTIYF. CDR3 bases: TGTGCTAGTGGTTCAGGCTCTGGAAACACCATATATTTT.

This chain uses TRBV5-6 with TRBJ1-1; TRBD1 matches 7 bases. Germline V gene sequence: CDR1 SGHDT, CDR2 YYEEEE. This CDR3 region has 14 residues. J was trimmed by 5 bases and V by 3 bases; bases with no gene match: 7. CDR3 coding DNA: TGTGCCAGCAGCTCCCCAGGGGGTTCTACTGAAGCTTTCTTT. Its protein product is CASSSPGGSTEAFF. Together with reference TRBV5-6 and TRBJ1-1, the CDR3 gives the full variable domain: DAGVTQSPTHLIKTRGQQVTLRCSPKSGHDTVSWYQQALGQGPQFIFQYYEEEERQRGNFPDRFSGHQFPNYSSELNVNALLLGDSALYLCASSSPGGSTEAFFGQGTRLTVV.

The V and J genes are TRBV30 and TRBJ2-1; weak D call: TRBD2 (5 bases). In germline, CDR1 is GTSNPN, CDR2 SVGIG (reference sequence). Trimming left V 3 bases short and J 10 bases short, with 22 bases between. This CDR3 region has 15 residues. The CDR3 region is CAWSLTRPPASEQFF. CDR3 coding DNA: TGTGCCTGGAGCCTAACTAGACCCCCCGCCAGCGAGCAGTTCTTC.

The chain recombines TRBV9 with TRBJ2-5, with TRBD2 as a possible D gene (6 bases). The V and J ends lost 4 bases and 5 bases respectively, with 21 bases between them. The CDR3 runs to 16 residues. Germline CDR1 is SGDLS and CDR2 is YYNGEE. For the CDR3, the DNA is TGTGCCAGCAGCCTGTCCGCGCGGGGCCCTGAGGAGACCCAGTACTTC. Translation gives CASSLSARGPEETQYF. Full variable domain (rest looked up from reference TRBV9 and TRBJ2-5): DSGVTQTPKHLITATGQRVTLRCSPRSGDLSVYWYQQSLDQGLQFLIQYYNGEERAKGNILERFSAQQFPDLHSELNLSSLELGDSALYFCASSLSARGPEETQYFGPGTRLLVL.

The chain employs TRBV6-1 and TRBJ1-2; 7 bases are shared with TRBD1. CDR1 is MNHNS and CDR2 is SASEGT in the germline V gene. This CDR3 has 13 amino acids. Trimming cost V 8 bases and J 3 bases; bases outside gene matches: 6. The CDR3 loop is CASSLDRDYGYTF. DNA for the CDR3: TGTGCCAGCTCGCTTGACAGGGACTATGGCTACACCTTC.

The rearrangement links TRBV5-1 to TRBJ2-7; the match to TRBD1 covers 9 bases. The CDR3 extends over 15 amino acids. Trimming at V came to 0 bases and at J to 1 base, leaving 2 bases not matched to a gene. CDR1 is SGHRS, CDR2 YFSETQ, per germline. CDR3 nucleotide sequence: TGCGCCAGCAGCTTGGGAGGGACAGGGTCCTACGAGCAGTACTTC. Translated, it gives CASSLGGTGSYEQYF.

J is TRBJ1-2 and V is TRBV6-5, with TRBD1 matching over 9 bases. The V gene end was trimmed by 6 bases and the J gene end by 2 bases; junction bases not matched to a gene: 7. Germline V gene lookup returns CDR1 MNHEY and CDR2 SVGAGI. The CDR3 totals 15 residues. The CDR3 nucleotides are TGTGCCAGCAGAGGAATCGGGACAGGGAACTATGGCTACACCTTC. Translation: CASRGIGTGNYGYTF.

The chain is built from TRBV9 and TRBJ1-4; D ambiguous. Trimming left V 0 bases short and J 4 bases short, with 10 bases between. From germline, CDR1 is SGDLS and CDR2 YYNGEE. CDR3 length equals 15 residues. In DNA, the CDR3 is TGTGCCAGCAGCGTAGGGGCAGGATATAATGAAAAACTGTTTTTT. As protein: CASSVGAGYNEKLFF.

The chain recombines TRBV19 with TRBJ2-4; D is uncertain. Trimming took 3 bases from V and 9 from J, leaving 12 bases between them. Germline V gene sequence: CDR1 LNHDA, CDR2 SQIVND (reference sequence). The CDR3 has 13 residues. CDR3 nucleotide sequence: TGTGCCAGTAGTATTGGTCTAGGCCCCATTCAGTACTTC. Amino acids: CASSIGLGPIQYF.